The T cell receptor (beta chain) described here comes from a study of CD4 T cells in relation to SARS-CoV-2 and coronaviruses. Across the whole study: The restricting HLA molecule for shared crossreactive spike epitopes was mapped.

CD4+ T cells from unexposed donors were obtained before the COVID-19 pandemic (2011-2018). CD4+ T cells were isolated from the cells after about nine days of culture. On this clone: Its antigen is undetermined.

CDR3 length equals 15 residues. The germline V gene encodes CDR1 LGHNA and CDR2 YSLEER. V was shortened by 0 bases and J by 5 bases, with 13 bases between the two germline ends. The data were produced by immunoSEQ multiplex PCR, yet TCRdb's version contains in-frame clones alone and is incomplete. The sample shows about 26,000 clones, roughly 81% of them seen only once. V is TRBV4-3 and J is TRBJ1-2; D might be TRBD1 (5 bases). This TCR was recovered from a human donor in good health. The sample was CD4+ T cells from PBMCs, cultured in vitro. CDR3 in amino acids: CASSQDLGRRYGYTF. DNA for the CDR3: TGCGCCAGCAGCCAAGATTTGGGACGACGATATGGCTACACCTTC.